The following is a TCR beta chain sequence with its context. The antigen remains undetermined. CDR1 and CDR2 (germline): MNHEY, SVGAGI. The CDR3 has 14 amino acids. V lost 6 bases and J lost 5, with 16 bases in between. This sample was included in a study of graft-versus-host responses after intestinal transplantation. The overall study: Uniformly, recipients were administered anti-thymocyte globulin induction with subsequent tacrolimus and steroids for roughly three years.

Measured with immunoSEQ multiplex PCR; TCRdb has only the in-frame clones, and not every one. This repertoire shows around 120,000 clones, around 95% found once; its top ten account for over 2.5%. This chain uses TRBV6-5 with TRBJ2-5, with a weak D call TRBD1 (6 bases). The source material was unstimulated CD8+ T cells sorted from spleen or lymph node cells, sampled before intestinal transplant. The sequence was obtained from a human donor who received an intestinal transplant. The CDR3 reads CASRVYVDSETQYF. The CDR3 nucleotides read TGTGCCAGCAGAGTGTATGTGGACAGCGAGACCCAGTACTTC.